The T cell receptor (beta chain) described here comes from a study of shared clonotypes between healthy human individuals. Broader study findings: Rarefaction gave evidence that sorted-subset sequencing remained incomplete despite large depth. It was expected that sequencing depth would affect clonotype sharing among donors.

Unmatched junction bases numbered 4, after V lost 1 base and J lost 3 bases. This CDR3 spans 15 amino acids. The germline gives CDR1 KGHSH, CDR2 LQKENI. The study ran the assay at deep level. Here immunoSEQ multiplex PCR was the method, and the copy in TCRdb shows in-frame clones only, minus some. The sample includes under 2.5 million clones, 85% to 95% seen only once; the top ten take 0.3% to 0.4%. A word on this clone: Antigen specificity is unknown.

This rearrangement joins TRBV18 to TRBJ1-1; 8 positions match TRBD1. The specimen was naive CD4+ T cells from PBMCs. Regarding subset: CD45RA+ positively selected. The receptor was derived from a man younger than 30 in good health. Some clones in this sample may be carry-over from other donors' samples. The chain's CDR3 is CASSPRTGLDTEAFF. The CDR3 DNA reads TGTGCCAGCTCACCACGGACAGGGTTGGACACTGAAGCTTTCTTT.